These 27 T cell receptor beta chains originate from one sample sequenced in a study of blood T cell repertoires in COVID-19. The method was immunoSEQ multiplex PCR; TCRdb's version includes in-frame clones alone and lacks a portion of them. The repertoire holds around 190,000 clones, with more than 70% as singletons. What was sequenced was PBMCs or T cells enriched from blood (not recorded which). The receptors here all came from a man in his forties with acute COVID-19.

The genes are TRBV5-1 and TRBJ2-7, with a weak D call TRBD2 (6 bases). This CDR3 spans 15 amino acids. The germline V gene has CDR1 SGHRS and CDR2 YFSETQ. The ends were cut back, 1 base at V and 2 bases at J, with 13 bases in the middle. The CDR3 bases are TGCGCCAGCAGCTTGAGTCTAGCGAGCACCTACGAGCAGTACTTC. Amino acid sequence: CASSLSLASTYEQYF.

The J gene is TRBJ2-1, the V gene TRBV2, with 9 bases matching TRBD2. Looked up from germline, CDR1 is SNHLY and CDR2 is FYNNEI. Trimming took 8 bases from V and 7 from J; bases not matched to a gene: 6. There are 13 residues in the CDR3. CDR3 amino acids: CASASGRSNEQFF. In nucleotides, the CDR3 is TGTGCCAGCGCCAGCGGGAGGTCGAATGAGCAGTTCTTC. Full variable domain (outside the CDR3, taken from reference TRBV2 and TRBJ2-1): EPEVTQTPSHQVTQMGQEVILRCVPISNHLYFYWYRQILGQKVEFLVSFYNNEISEKSEIFDDQFSVERPDGSNFTLKIRSTKLEDSAMYFCASASGRSNEQFFGPGTRLTVL.

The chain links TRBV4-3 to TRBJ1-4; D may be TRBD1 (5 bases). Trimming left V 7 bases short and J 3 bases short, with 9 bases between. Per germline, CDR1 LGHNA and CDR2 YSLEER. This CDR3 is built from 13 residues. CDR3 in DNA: TGCGCCAGCAAGGGGTTGGCTAATGAAAAACTGTTTTTT. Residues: CASKGLANEKLFF.

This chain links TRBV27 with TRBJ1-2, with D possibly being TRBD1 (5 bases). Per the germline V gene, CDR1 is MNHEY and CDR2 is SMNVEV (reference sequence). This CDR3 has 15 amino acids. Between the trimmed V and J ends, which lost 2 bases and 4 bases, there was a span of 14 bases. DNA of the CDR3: TGTGCCAGCAGTTTACGTCGGCAGGGAGGCTATGGCTACACCTTC. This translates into CASSLRRQGGYGYTF.

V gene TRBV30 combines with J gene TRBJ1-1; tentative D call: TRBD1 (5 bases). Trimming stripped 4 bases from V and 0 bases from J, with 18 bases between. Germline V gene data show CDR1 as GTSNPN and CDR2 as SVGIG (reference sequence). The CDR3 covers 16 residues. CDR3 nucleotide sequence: TGTGCCTGGAATTCCCTTCCCTACAGGTTGAACACTGAAGCTTTCTTT. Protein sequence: CAWNSLPYRLNTEAFF.

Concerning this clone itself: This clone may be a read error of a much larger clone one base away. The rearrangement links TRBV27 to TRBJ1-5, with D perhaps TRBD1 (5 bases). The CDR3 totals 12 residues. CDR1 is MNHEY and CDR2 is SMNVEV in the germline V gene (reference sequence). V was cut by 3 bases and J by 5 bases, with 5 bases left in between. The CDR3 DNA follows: TGTGCCAGCAGTTTCAGGGATCAGCCCCAGCATTTT. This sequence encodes CASSFRDQPQHF.

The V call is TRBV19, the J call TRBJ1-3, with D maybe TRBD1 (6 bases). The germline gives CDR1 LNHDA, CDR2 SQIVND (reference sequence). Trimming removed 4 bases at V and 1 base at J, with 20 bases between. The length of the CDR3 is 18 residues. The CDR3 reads CASSTPPGTLLSGNTIYF. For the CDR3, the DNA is TGTGCCAGTAGTACCCCTCCAGGGACACTTTTATCTGGAAACACCATATATTTT.

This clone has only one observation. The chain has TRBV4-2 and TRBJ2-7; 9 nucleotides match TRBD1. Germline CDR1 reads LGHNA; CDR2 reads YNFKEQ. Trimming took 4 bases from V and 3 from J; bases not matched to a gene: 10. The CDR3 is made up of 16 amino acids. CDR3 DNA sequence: TGTGCCAGCAGCCGCGGAAGAGAGGGACAGGGCTACGAGCAGTACTTC. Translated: CASSRGREGQGYEQYF.

The chain's CDR3 is CASSPIWTGNGYTF. The CDR3 DNA is TGTGCCAGCAGCCCAATTTGGACAGGGAATGGCTACACCTTC. V and J are TRBV11-2 and TRBJ1-2, with 8 bases fitting TRBD1. This CDR3 is built from 14 residues. Unmatched junction bases numbered 8, after V lost 5 bases and J lost 6 bases. Germline-derived CDR1 and CDR2 are SGHAT and FQNNGV.

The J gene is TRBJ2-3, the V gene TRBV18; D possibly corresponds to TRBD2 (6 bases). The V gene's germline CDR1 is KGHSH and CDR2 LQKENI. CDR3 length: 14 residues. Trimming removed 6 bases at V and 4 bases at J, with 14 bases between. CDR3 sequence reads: CASSPGVRADTQYF. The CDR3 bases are TGTGCCAGCTCCCCGGGGGTTCGGGCAGATACGCAGTATTTT.

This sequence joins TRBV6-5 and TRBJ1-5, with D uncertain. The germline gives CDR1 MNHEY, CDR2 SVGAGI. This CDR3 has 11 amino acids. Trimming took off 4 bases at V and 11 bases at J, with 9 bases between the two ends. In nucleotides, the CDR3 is TGTGCCAGCAGTTCACCCTCGGCCCAGCATTTT. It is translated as CASSSPSAQHF.

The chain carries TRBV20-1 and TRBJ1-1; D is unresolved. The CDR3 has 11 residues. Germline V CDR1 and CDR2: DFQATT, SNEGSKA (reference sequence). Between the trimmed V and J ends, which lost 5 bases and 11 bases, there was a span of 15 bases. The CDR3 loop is CSAVEFSGAFF. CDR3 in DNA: TGCAGTGCTGTAGAATTTTCGGGGGCTTTCTTT.

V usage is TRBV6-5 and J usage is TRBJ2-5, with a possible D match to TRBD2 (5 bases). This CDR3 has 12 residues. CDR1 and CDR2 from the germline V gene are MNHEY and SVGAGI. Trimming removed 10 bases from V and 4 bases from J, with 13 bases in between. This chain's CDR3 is CATLGLGETQYF. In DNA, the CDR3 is TGTGCCACCTTAGGACTGGGAGAGACCCAGTACTTC.

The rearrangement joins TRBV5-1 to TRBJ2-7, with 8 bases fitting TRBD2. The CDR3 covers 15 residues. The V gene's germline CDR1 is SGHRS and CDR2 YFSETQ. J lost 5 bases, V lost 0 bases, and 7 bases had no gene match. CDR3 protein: CASSLVGSGKNEQYF. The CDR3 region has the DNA TGCGCCAGCAGCTTGGTGGGTAGCGGGAAAAACGAGCAGTACTTC.

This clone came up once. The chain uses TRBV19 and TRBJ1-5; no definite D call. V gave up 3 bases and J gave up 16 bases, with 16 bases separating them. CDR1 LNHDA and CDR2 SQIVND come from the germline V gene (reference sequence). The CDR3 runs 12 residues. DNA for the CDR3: TGTGCCAGTAGTATTCACGGCGGAGAAAAACATTTT. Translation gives CASSIHGGEKHF.

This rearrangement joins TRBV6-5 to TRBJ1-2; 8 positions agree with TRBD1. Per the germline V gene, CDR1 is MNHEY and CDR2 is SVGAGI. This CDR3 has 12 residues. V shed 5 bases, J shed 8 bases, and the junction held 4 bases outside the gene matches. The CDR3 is CASSTDRVGYTF. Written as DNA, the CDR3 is TGTGCCAGCAGTACGGACAGGGTCGGCTACACCTTC.

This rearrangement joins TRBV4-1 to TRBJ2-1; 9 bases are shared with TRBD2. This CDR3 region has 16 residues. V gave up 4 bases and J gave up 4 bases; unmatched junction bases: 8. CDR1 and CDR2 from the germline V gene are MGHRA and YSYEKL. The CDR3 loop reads CASSRPPSGEYNEQFF. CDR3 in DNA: TGCGCCAGCAGCCGCCCGCCTAGCGGGGAATACAATGAGCAGTTCTTC.

The DNA for the CDR3 is TGTGCCAGCAGCTTTAGTTTTAGGACAGGGTATTACAATGAGCAGTTCTTC. Its protein product is CASSFSFRTGYYNEQFF. This sequence joins TRBV5-6 and TRBJ2-1; 8 bases match TRBD1. The J segment lost 4 bases and the V segment lost 2 bases, leaving 11 bases of the junction unmatched. Germline V gene sequence: CDR1 SGHDT, CDR2 YYEEEE. The CDR3 runs to 17 residues.

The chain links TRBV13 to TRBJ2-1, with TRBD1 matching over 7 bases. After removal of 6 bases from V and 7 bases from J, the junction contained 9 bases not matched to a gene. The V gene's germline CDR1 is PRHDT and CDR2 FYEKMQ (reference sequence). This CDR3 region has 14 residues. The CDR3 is CASSPRQGRNEQFF. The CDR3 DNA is TGTGCCAGCAGTCCTCGACAGGGCCGTAATGAGCAGTTCTTC.

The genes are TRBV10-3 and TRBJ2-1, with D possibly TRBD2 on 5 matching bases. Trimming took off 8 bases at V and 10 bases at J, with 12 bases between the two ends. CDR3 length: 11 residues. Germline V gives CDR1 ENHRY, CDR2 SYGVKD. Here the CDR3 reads CAIGAGGEQFF. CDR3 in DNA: TGTGCCATCGGAGCAGGAGGCGAGCAGTTCTTC.

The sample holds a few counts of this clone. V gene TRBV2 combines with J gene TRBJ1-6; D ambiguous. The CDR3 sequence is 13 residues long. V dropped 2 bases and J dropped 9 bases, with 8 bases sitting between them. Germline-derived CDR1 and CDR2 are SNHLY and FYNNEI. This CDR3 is CASSESQASPLHF. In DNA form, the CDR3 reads TGTGCCAGCAGTGAATCGCAGGCTTCACCCCTCCACTTT.

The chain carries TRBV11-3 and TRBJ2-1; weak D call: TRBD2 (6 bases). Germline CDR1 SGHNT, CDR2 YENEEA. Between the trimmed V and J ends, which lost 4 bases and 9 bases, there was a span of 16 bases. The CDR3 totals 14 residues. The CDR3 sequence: CASSYLTSSPEQFF. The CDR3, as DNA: TGTGCCAGCAGCTACTTAACTAGCTCCCCTGAGCAGTTCTTC.

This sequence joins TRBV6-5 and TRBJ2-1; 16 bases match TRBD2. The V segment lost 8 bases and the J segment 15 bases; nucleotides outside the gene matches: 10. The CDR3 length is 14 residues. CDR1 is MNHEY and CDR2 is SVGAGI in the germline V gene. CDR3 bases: TGTGCCAGCCGGGCGGAAGGGACTAGCGGGAGGGGGTTCTTC. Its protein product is CASRAEGTSGRGFF.

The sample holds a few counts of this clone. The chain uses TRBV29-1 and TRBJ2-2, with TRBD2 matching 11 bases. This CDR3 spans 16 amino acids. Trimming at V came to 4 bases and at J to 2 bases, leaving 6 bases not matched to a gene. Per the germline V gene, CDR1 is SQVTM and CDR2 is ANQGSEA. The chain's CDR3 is CSVAWLAGGNTGELFF. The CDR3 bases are TGCAGCGTTGCTTGGCTAGCGGGGGGAAACACCGGGGAGCTGTTTTTT.

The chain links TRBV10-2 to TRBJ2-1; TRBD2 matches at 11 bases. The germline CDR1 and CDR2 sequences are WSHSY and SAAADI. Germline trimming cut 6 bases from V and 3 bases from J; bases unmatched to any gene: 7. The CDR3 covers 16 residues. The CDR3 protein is CASSLAGGPFYNEQFF. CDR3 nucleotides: TGCGCCAGCAGCTTAGCGGGAGGGCCTTTCTACAATGAGCAGTTCTTC.

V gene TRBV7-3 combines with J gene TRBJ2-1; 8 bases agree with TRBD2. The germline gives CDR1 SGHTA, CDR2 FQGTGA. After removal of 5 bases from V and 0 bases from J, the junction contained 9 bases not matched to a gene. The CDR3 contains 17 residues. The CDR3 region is CASSRISGVSSYNEQFF. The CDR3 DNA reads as TGTGCCAGCAGCAGAATTAGCGGGGTAAGCTCCTACAATGAGCAGTTCTTC.

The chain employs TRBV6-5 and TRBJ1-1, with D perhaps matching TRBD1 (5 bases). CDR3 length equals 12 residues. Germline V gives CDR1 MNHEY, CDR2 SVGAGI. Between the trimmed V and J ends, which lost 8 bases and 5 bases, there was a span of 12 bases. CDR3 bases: TGTGCCAGCTGGGCAGGGTCGACTGAAGCTTTCTTT. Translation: CASWAGSTEAFF.